These T cell receptor beta chains were read from a single sample in a study of blood T cell repertoires in COVID-19. Profiling relied on immunoSEQ multiplex PCR, and the TCRdb table lists in-frame clones only, not all of them. The repertoire includes about 340,000 clones, about 86% of them detected once, and less than 9% sits in the top ten. The material sequenced was peripheral blood. The receptors shown here come from a woman aged 55-69 years with COVID-19, enrolled during active disease. The CDR3 runs from the conserved cysteine through the conserved F or W.

>TRBV7-9
CASSSRTGENTEAFF
>TRBV13
CASSLTGYGGNTEAFF
>TRBV7-9
CASSPPSSGGLGTQYF
>TRBV25-1
CASSANTGGELFF
>TRBV5-6
CASKGDRSNTEAFF
>TRBV29-1
CSAVGLEAFF
>TRBV27
CASSAAGQGWDTQYF
>TRBV5-1
CASSLEVGPEGYGYTF
>TRBV9
CASSVEGGSSYNEQFF
>TRBV5-4
CASSSPVPSREGETQYF
>TRBV2
CASIGVRGLYGYTF
>TRBV20-1
CSASSSGGVLQETQYF
>TRBV5-4
CASSYTSGAYNEQFF
>TRBV5-1
CASSPGLAGGPLETQYF
>TRBV11-3
CASSFPRTGGTGNEQFF
>TRBV11-2
CASSLTTNTGELFF
>TRBV7-9
CASSLKREPTFYGYTF
>TRBV5-4
CASSLEQNYGYTF
>TRBV18
CASSPRRVVIETQYF
>TRBV7-2
CASSLVPREAGNTIYF
>TRBV5-4
CASSFGMSDTQYF
>TRBV30
CACTSWDRGSSYNEQFF
>TRBV4-2
CASSPMKEGGNQPQHF
>TRBV7-3
CASSLKGQGNTGELFF
>TRBV4-1
CASSQSGQVRAGELFF
>TRBV19
CASSAGLAAGELFF
>TRBV6-2/TRBV6-3
CASSYSRTGWKGLTEAFF
>TRBV29-1
CSARGGGTNSGNTIYF
>TRBV19
CASSRRGEEKLFF
>TRBV19
CASKGVAGANVLTF
>TRBV7-2
CASSEGQGLYGYTF
>TRBV7-9
CASSIPPHSGANVLTF
>TRBV4-2
CASSHPPGLNTGELFF
>TRBV9
CASSSQVIGNDGYTF
>TRBV6-5
CASSPRVGTEAFF
>TRBV6-6
CASSYIQGDQPQHF
>TRBV6-1
CASSEFRDTEAFF
>TRBV19
CASSPGLVGEQYF
>TRBV4-3
CASSQVLAVYSYNEQFF
>TRBV4-2
CASSPWTSGNYNEQFF
>TRBV9
CASSPWTQGSNYGYTF
>TRBV3-1/TRBV3-2
CASSQATLLQGRETQYF
>TRBV6-2/TRBV6-3
CASSYSTAGLGTEAFF
>TRBV7-9
CASSLGGSYGYTF
>TRBV5-1
CASSLTGNNEQFF
>TRBV9
CASSVAFKAGYTF
>TRBV6-5
CATSPGVMNTEAFF
>TRBV30
CASQGPMNTEAFF
>TRBV19
CASSTSNEQFF
>TRBV12-5
CASGFRDLSYEQYF
>TRBV20-1
CSATPSGYTF